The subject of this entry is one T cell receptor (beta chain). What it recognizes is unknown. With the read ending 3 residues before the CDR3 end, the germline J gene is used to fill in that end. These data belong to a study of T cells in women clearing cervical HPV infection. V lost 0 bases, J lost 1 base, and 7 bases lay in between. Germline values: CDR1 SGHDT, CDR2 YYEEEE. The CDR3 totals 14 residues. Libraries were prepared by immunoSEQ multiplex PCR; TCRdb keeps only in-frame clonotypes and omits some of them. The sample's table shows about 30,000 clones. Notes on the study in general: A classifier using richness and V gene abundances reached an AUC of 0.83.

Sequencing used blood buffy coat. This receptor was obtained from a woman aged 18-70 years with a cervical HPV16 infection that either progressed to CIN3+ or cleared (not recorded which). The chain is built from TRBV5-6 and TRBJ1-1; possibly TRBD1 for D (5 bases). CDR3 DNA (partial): TGTGCCAGCAGCTTGGACAGGAGGAACACTGAA. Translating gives CASSLDRRNTE. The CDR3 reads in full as CASSLDRRNTEAFF.